Following are 30 T cell receptor beta chains from one sample sequenced in a study of molecular identifiers for immune sequencing clone quantification. TCRdb called the PCR reads again in MiXCR, with one record for every CDR3 protein. The top ten hold about 0.78% of the sample, which has about 510,000 distinct CDR3 sequences, about 21% seen once. The sequenced material came from naive CD8+ T cells from blood, with Jurkat cell RNA spiked in. Indicated subset: FACS-sorted CD8+CD4-CCR7+CD45RA+ naive T cells. The origin of the receptors is a human donor in good health. Some libraries in this study had Jurkat cell RNA spiked in.

This clonotype has ten or more counts. V gene TRBV7-2 combines with J gene TRBJ1-1; 9 bases map to TRBD1. The CDR3 has 15 amino acids. V was clipped by 3 bases and J by 4 bases; unmatched bases: 6. Germline assignment: CDR1 SGHTA and CDR2 FQGNSA. CDR3 protein: CASSLDRGTGTEAFF. The CDR3 DNA reads as TGTGCCAGCAGCTTGGACAGGGGTACGGGCACTGAAGCTTTCTTT.

The chain links TRBV30 to TRBJ1-4, with no clear D. Trimming cost V 0 bases and J 1 base, with 9 bases left between them. Germline CDR1 reads GTSNPN; CDR2 reads SVGIG (reference sequence). The CDR3 extends over 15 amino acids. CDR3 sequence (DNA): TGTGCCTGGAGTGTAAGCGGACTAACTAATGAAAAACTGTTTTTT. It is translated as CAWSVSGLTNEKLFF.

The V call is TRBV9, the J call TRBJ2-3, with D perhaps TRBD1 (6 bases). The DNA end is a closer match to TRBJ1-5, so the J assignment may be wrong. CDR3 length: 15 residues. The germline gives CDR1 SGDLS, CDR2 YYNGEE. The CDR3 spells CASSVASGGPDTQHF. DNA of the CDR3: TGTGCCAGCAGCGTAGCCAGCGGGGGGCCGGATACGCAGCATTTT.

This chain uses TRBV7-6 with TRBJ1-1; D uncertain. CDR3 size: 15 residues. The germline V gene has CDR1 SGHVS and CDR2 FNYEAQ. V was pared by 1 base and J by 0 bases, with 9 bases between. In nucleotides, the CDR3 is TGTGCCAGCAGCTTAGTAGCGGATATGAACACTGAAGCTTTCTTT. It is translated as CASSLVADMNTEAFF.

J is TRBJ1-5 and V is TRBV6-6, with D possibly matching TRBD1 (5 bases). The CDR3 has 16 residues. V lost 2 bases, J lost 4 bases, and 15 bases lay in between. The germline CDR1 and CDR2 sequences are MNHNY and SVGAGI (reference sequence). CDR3 nucleotides: TGTGCCAGCAGTTACGGGCCGGGGGTAATTAATCAGCCCCAGCATTTT. Residues: CASSYGPGVINQPQHF.

At least ten counts were recorded for this clonotype. The rearrangement links TRBV7-9 to TRBJ1-2; TRBD1 aligns across 9 bases. The germline CDR1 and CDR2 sequences are SEHNR and FQNEAQ (reference sequence). The V and J ends lost 11 bases and 2 bases, in that order; junction bases with no gene match: 9. CDR3 length: 14 amino acids. DNA for the CDR3: TGTGCCGGAAACACACAGGGGGCGAACTATGGCTACACCTTC. Translation: CAGNTQGANYGYTF.

Remarks on this clonotype: Possible read error: a much larger clone is one base away. The rearrangement joins TRBV5-1 to TRBJ2-7; D is tentatively TRBD1 or TRBD2 (6 bases each). Germline-derived CDR1 and CDR2 are SGHRS and YFSETQ. The CDR3 contains 13 residues. CDR3 in DNA: TGCGCCAGAAGCTTGGTGGGGGGCGGTGAGCAGTACTTC. It specifies CARSLVGGGEQYF.

This clonotype was detected many times. The V gene is TRBV7-9, the J gene TRBJ2-3; 8 bases match TRBD1. J lost 6 bases, V lost 5 bases, and 4 bases had no gene match. This CDR3 contains 13 residues. CDR1 and CDR2 from the germline V gene are SEHNR and FQNEAQ (reference sequence). The CDR3 bases are TGTGCCAGCAGCCCGACAGGGGACGATACGCAGTATTTT. Amino acids: CASSPTGDDTQYF.

The chain has TRBV4-1 and TRBJ2-1; D remains ambiguous. The CDR3 is made up of 14 amino acids. The germline V gene has CDR1 MGHRA and CDR2 YSYEKL. The ends were cut back, 1 base at V and 8 bases at J, with 12 bases in the middle. CDR3 residues: CASSQVDGRDEQFF. The DNA for the CDR3 is TGCGCCAGCAGCCAAGTTGACGGCCGCGATGAGCAGTTCTTC.

This clonotype was seen repeatedly, ten times or more. The gene calls are TRBV28 and TRBJ2-2, with a weak D call TRBD2 (6 bases). Per the germline V gene, CDR1 is MDHEN and CDR2 is SYDVKM. This CDR3 region has 16 residues. Between the trimmed V and J ends, which lost 5 bases and 3 bases, there was a span of 16 bases. CDR3 DNA: TGTGCCAGCAGTCCTCCCGGGGGTGGCTACACCGGGGAGCTGTTTTTT. It encodes CASSPPGGGYTGELFF. The whole variable domain, filled in from reference TRBV28 and TRBJ2-2, reads DVKVTQSSRYLVKRTGEKVFLECVQDMDHENMFWYRQDPGLGLRLIYFSYDVKMKEKGDIPEGYSVSREKKERFSLILESASTNQTSMYLCASSPPGGGYTGELFFGEGSRLTVL.

Details on this clonotype: At one end, the junction sequence differs from germline, possibly due to a read error. The chain is built from TRBV29-1 and TRBJ2-7; D gene uncertain. Germline values: CDR1 SQVTM, CDR2 ANQGSEA. The CDR3 sequence is 14 residues long. Here the CDR3 reads CGVQDPNGTYEQYF. For the CDR3, the DNA is TGCGGCGTTCAGGACCCCAATGGGACCTACGAGCAGTACTTC.

DNA of the CDR3: TGCAGTGCGGGGACGCGGGGAAACACCGGGGAGCTGTTTTTT. Its protein is CSAGTRGNTGELFF. The genes are TRBV20-1 and TRBJ2-2; D perhaps matches TRBD2 (6 bases). CDR1 is DFQATT and CDR2 is SNEGSKA in the germline V gene (reference sequence). V lost 6 bases to trimming and J lost 2 bases, with 13 bases between them. The CDR3 is made up of 14 amino acids.

The chain combines TRBV12-3 or TRBV12-4 with TRBJ1-5, with D perhaps matching TRBD1 (5 bases). V lost 4 bases, J lost 0 bases, and 10 bases lay in between. CDR3 length: 15 residues. CDR3 nucleotides: TGTGCCAGCAGTTCCGGGGCAGCTAGCAATCAGCCCCAGCATTTT. Amino acids: CASSSGAASNQPQHF.

A word on this clonotype: This may be a read error, as it is one base from a much larger clone. Here the CDR3 reads CASSGPNPGNTIYF. CDR3 bases: TGTGCCAGCAGTGGACCCAACCCTGGAAACACCATATATTTT. V gene TRBV12-3 or TRBV12-4 combines with J gene TRBJ1-3; D gene unclear. Trimming removed 5 bases at V and 2 bases at J, with 10 bases between. The CDR3 consists of 14 residues.

The gene calls are TRBV7-9 and TRBJ1-5, with D uncertain. Germline V lookup: CDR1 SEHNR, CDR2 FQNEAQ (reference sequence). The CDR3 sequence is 12 residues long. Trimming removed 7 bases at V and 4 bases at J, with 8 bases between. CDR3 bases: TGTGCCAGCACCATGGAGAATCAGCCCCAGCATTTT. Residues: CASTMENQPQHF.

This clonotype was seen a few times. The rearrangement joins TRBV3-1 to TRBJ2-2; D ambiguous. CDR1 is LGHDT and CDR2 is YNNKEL in the germline V gene (reference sequence). This CDR3 is built from 14 residues. V was clipped by 6 bases and J by 4 bases, with 12 bases between them. CDR3 sequence reads: CASSPRLGTGELFF. The CDR3 DNA follows: TGTGCCAGCAGTCCCAGACTCGGCACCGGGGAGCTGTTTTTT.

There are many counts of this clonotype. This chain joins TRBV3-1 and TRBJ2-7, with D unresolved. V dropped 1 base and J dropped 9 bases, with 10 bases sitting between them. The CDR3 is 12 residues long. Germline V gene sequence: CDR1 LGHDT, CDR2 YNNKEL (reference sequence). The CDR3 protein is CASSQVGYWQYF. The CDR3 DNA reads TGTGCCAGCAGCCAAGTGGGATACTGGCAGTACTTC.

This clonotype was seen a handful of times. V and J are TRBV7-9 and TRBJ2-5; 10 bases match TRBD1. With 5 bases clipped from V and 2 bases from J, the junction kept 5 bases outside the gene matches. The germline gives CDR1 SEHNR, CDR2 FQNEAQ (reference sequence). The CDR3 loop spans 15 amino acids. The CDR3 loop reads CASSHRTGGQETQYF. In nucleotides, the CDR3 is TGTGCCAGCAGCCACCGGACAGGGGGGCAAGAGACCCAGTACTTC. The full variable domain, rest sourced from reference TRBV7-9 and TRBJ2-5, is DTGVSQNPRHKITKRGQNVTFRCDPISEHNRLYWYRQTLGQGPEFLTYFQNEAQLEKSRLLSDRFSAERPKGSFSTLEIQRTEQGDSAMYLCASSHRTGGQETQYFGPGTRLLVL.

This clonotype has at least ten counts. The chain is built from TRBV4-1 and TRBJ2-7; D is uncertain. The ends were cut back, 2 bases at V and 3 bases at J, with 17 bases in the middle. The CDR3 is made up of 16 amino acids. Germline V gives CDR1 MGHRA, CDR2 YSYEKL. Written as DNA, the CDR3 is TGCGCCAGCAGCCAAAAGTTTCCGCAGGCGGACTACGAGCAGTACTTC. Translating it yields CASSQKFPQADYEQYF.

The table lists this clonotype with many counts. CDR3 in amino acids: CASSLRSREKLFF. The CDR3 nucleotides are TGTGCCAGCAGTCTACGGTCCCGGGAAAAACTGTTTTTT. The V gene is TRBV6-2 or TRBV6-3, the J gene TRBJ1-4; D call uncertain. The CDR3 sequence is 13 residues long. The V gene lost 5 bases and the J gene lost 8 bases, with 12 bases spanning the gap. Germline-derived CDR1 and CDR2 are MNHEY and SVGEGT.

This clonotype was seen more than once but under ten times. This rearrangement joins TRBV4-1 to TRBJ2-5; D possibly uses TRBD1 or TRBD2 (5 bases each). Deletions cut 0 bases from V and 5 bases from J, with 16 bases between. This CDR3 region has 16 residues. Germline-derived CDR1 and CDR2 are MGHRA and YSYEKL. CDR3 coding DNA: TGCGCCAGCAGCCAAGATTGGGGGAGCCCCTTGGAGACCCAGTACTTC. It encodes CASSQDWGSPLETQYF.

This CDR3 reads CASSETGAYNEQFF. The CDR3 DNA follows: TGTGCCAGCAGTGAGACAGGGGCCTACAATGAGCAGTTCTTC. The chain employs TRBV27 and TRBJ2-1; TRBD1 matches 8 bases. The CDR3 has 14 amino acids. CDR1 is MNHEY and CDR2 is SMNVEV in the germline V gene (reference sequence). V lost 5 bases, J lost 2 bases, and 2 bases stayed unmatched.

The chain joins TRBV7-9 to TRBJ2-7; 9 positions agree with TRBD2. Germline loops: CDR1 SEHNR, CDR2 FQNEAQ (reference sequence). With 5 bases clipped from V and 2 bases from J, the junction kept 10 bases outside the gene matches. The CDR3 has 16 amino acids. The CDR3 DNA reads as TGTGCCAGCAGCGGACCGACTAGCGGAGGGACCTACGAGCAGTACTTC. Translating it yields CASSGPTSGGTYEQYF.

The chain uses TRBV3-1 and TRBJ1-5; the D is unclear. CDR1 LGHDT and CDR2 YNNKEL come from the germline V gene (reference sequence). Trimming took off 0 bases at V and 0 bases at J, with 6 bases between the two ends. This CDR3 region has 15 residues. In nucleotides, the CDR3 is TGTGCCAGCAGCCAAGATTATAATAGCAATCAGCCCCAGCATTTT. This encodes CASSQDYNSNQPQHF.

This clonotype was counted at least ten times. The CDR3 loop is CSASLGTGNQPQHF. The CDR3 bases are TGCAGTGCTAGCCTCGGGACAGGCAATCAGCCCCAGCATTTT. V usage is TRBV20-1 and J usage is TRBJ1-5; TRBD1 matches 7 bases. V was pared by 3 bases and J by 2 bases, with 4 bases of the junction left unmatched. The CDR3 runs to 14 residues. Per germline, CDR1 DFQATT and CDR2 SNEGSKA (reference sequence).

The gene calls are TRBV20-1 and TRBJ2-5; 8 bases are shared with TRBD1. The CDR3 covers 14 residues. The V gene's germline CDR1 is DFQATT and CDR2 SNEGSKA (reference sequence). Trimming took 6 bases from V and 4 from J; bases not matched to a gene: 10. The CDR3 region has the DNA TGCAGTGCCGGGACAGGCCAATGGCCAGAGACCCAGTACTTC. The encoded protein is CSAGTGQWPETQYF.

V and J are TRBV6-4 and TRBJ1-3; unclear D gene. The V and J ends lost 3 bases and 2 bases respectively, with 17 bases between them. CDR3 size: 17 residues. Germline V gene data show CDR1 as MRHNA and CDR2 as SNTAGT. CDR3 DNA sequence: TGTGCCAGCAGTGATCTGCACGGAAGGACTACTGGAAACACCATATATTTT. Translating it yields CASSDLHGRTTGNTIYF.

The table lists this clonotype with many counts. This chain joins TRBV30 and TRBJ1-5, with TRBD1 matching over 9 bases. Germline lookup yields CDR1 GTSNPN and CDR2 SVGIG (reference sequence). Trimming at V came to 2 bases and at J to 2 bases, leaving 1 base not matched to a gene. CDR3 size: 14 residues. The DNA for the CDR3 is TGTGCCTGGAGTCGGACAGGGGGCAATCAGCCCCAGCATTTT. It codes for CAWSRTGGNQPQHF.

This clonotype occurred many times. The gene calls are TRBV7-9 and TRBJ2-3; 9 nucleotides line up with TRBD2. CDR1 and CDR2 (germline): SEHNR, FQNEAQ (reference sequence). V shed 4 bases and J 3 bases; nucleotides not matched to a gene: 8. CDR3 size: 16 residues. CDR3: CASSSQAGGWTDTQYF. In DNA, the CDR3 is TGTGCCAGCAGCTCACAAGCGGGAGGATGGACAGATACGCAGTATTTT.

This clonotype was recorded a few times. The gene calls are TRBV7-6 and TRBJ2-2; no reliable D call. Germline CDR1 and CDR2: SGHVS and FNYEAQ. The CDR3 sequence is 12 residues long. V lost 5 bases and J 7 bases, leaving 8 bases between the germline ends. The CDR3 reads CASSRGGGELFF. The CDR3 bases are TGTGCCAGCAGCCGCGGTGGCGGGGAGCTGTTTTTT.